A selection of T cell receptor beta chains follows, all from one sample in a study of blood T cell repertoires in COVID-19. The protocol was immunoSEQ multiplex PCR, while the TCRdb copy is restricted to in-frame clones and leaves out a portion. The data show about 170,000 clones, with approximately 79% seen just once and roughly 20% held by the top ten. Sequenced input: PBMCs or T cells enriched from blood (not recorded which). All receptors come from a woman aged 70-85 years in a cohort exposed to, infected with or recovered from COVID-19 (not recorded which). CDR3s include the opening cysteine and the closing phenylalanine or tryptophan. Fields, in order: clone size, J gene, V gene, D gene, CDR3 DNA, CDR3 protein. D genes are given only for firm matches. Size tells how often a clone was seen (once, few, many) or the class of an expanded clone, and some rows leave it out.

clone size: once; J gene: TRBJ1-3; V gene: TRBV4-2; D gene: -; CDR3 DNA: TGTGCCAGCAGCCAAGCCATACAAGTCTCTGGAAACACCATATATTTT; CDR3 protein: CASSQAIQVSGNTIYF
clone size: -; J gene: TRBJ2-2; V gene: TRBV5-1; D gene: -; CDR3 DNA: TGCGCCAGCAGCTTGGCCCCCCCGACACAGACCGGGGAGCTGTTTTTT; CDR3 protein: CASSLAPPTQTGELFF
clone size: -; J gene: TRBJ2-2; V gene: TRBV7-6; D gene: TRBD2; CDR3 DNA: TGTGCCAGCAGCCTAGCGGGAGGGTCCACCGGGGAGCTGTTTTTT; CDR3 protein: CASSLAGGSTGELFF
clone size: -; J gene: TRBJ2-5; V gene: TRBV2; D gene: TRBD2; CDR3 DNA: TGTGCCAGCAGTGGGGGACTAGCGGTGGGAGCGGAGACCCAGTACTTC; CDR3 protein: CASSGGLAVGAETQYF
clone size: -; J gene: TRBJ2-3; V gene: TRBV9; D gene: -; CDR3 DNA: TGTGCCAGCAGCGTAGCTTCGGCAGATACGCAGTATTTT; CDR3 protein: CASSVASADTQYF
clone size: -; J gene: TRBJ1-3; V gene: TRBV9; D gene: -; CDR3 DNA: TGTGCCAGCAGCGCCAGGGAGGCCGGGAACACCATATATTTT; CDR3 protein: CASSAREAGNTIYF
clone size: -; J gene: TRBJ1-1; V gene: TRBV4-2; D gene: -; CDR3 DNA: TGTGCCAGCAGCCAAGACTGGTCGGGATCCTACACTGAAGCTTTCTTT; CDR3 protein: CASSQDWSGSYTEAFF
clone size: -; J gene: TRBJ2-5; V gene: TRBV18; D gene: TRBD2; CDR3 DNA: TGTGCCAGCTCCTACGGGACTAGCGGGCTCCAAGAGACCCAGTACTTC; CDR3 protein: CASSYGTSGLQETQYF
clone size: -; J gene: TRBJ2-5; V gene: TRBV10-3; D gene: TRBD2; CDR3 DNA: TGTGCCACCCGGGGCGCTAGCGGGAGGGTGGAACGGGAGACCCAGTACTTC; CDR3 protein: CATRGASGRVERETQYF
clone size: -; J gene: TRBJ2-2; V gene: TRBV20-1; D gene: -; CDR3 DNA: TGCAGTGCTAAACGGGCCGGGGAGCTGTTTTTT; CDR3 protein: CSAKRAGELFF
clone size: few; J gene: TRBJ2-3; V gene: TRBV27; D gene: -; CDR3 DNA: TGTGCCAGCAGTTTTACGGGAGAGGATACGCAGTATTTT; CDR3 protein: CASSFTGEDTQYF
clone size: -; J gene: TRBJ2-4; V gene: TRBV11-2; D gene: -; CDR3 DNA: TGTGCCAGCAGCTTGACAGTAAACATTCAGTACTTC; CDR3 protein: CASSLTVNIQYF
clone size: once; J gene: TRBJ1-1; V gene: TRBV5-1; D gene: TRBD1; CDR3 DNA: TGCGCCAGCAGCTTGGGGGGACAGGGTGCGGCTTTCTTT; CDR3 protein: CASSLGGQGAAFF
clone size: -; J gene: TRBJ2-2; V gene: TRBV21-1; D gene: -; CDR3 DNA: TGTGCCAGCTGGAGGAGCGGGGAGCTGTTTTTT; CDR3 protein: CASWRSGELFF
clone size: many; J gene: TRBJ2-1; V gene: TRBV13; D gene: -; CDR3 DNA: TGTGCCAGCAGCCTACACGGGGCCAGGGGTGAGCAGTTCTTC; CDR3 protein: CASSLHGARGEQFF
clone size: -; J gene: TRBJ1-3; V gene: TRBV14; D gene: TRBD1; CDR3 DNA: TGTGCCAGCAGCAGTCGGGACAGGGGACGGGTTGGAAACACCATATATTTT; CDR3 protein: CASSSRDRGRVGNTIYF
clone size: -; J gene: TRBJ2-3; V gene: TRBV4-1; D gene: -; CDR3 DNA: TGCGCCAGCAGCCAAGAGCCGGGGAGGTCCCCAGATACGCAGTATTTT; CDR3 protein: CASSQEPGRSPDTQYF
clone size: -; J gene: TRBJ2-5; V gene: TRBV9; D gene: -; CDR3 DNA: TGTGCCAGCAGTCTAGGGGGAGGGCCATGGGAGACCCAGTACTTC; CDR3 protein: CASSLGGGPWETQYF
clone size: -; J gene: TRBJ1-1; V gene: TRBV5-1; D gene: TRBD1; CDR3 DNA: TGCGCCAGCAGCGAGAACAGGGGTGTCACTGAAGCTTTCTTT; CDR3 protein: CASSENRGVTEAFF
clone size: -; J gene: TRBJ2-1; V gene: TRBV5-1; D gene: TRBD1; CDR3 DNA: TGCGCCAGCAGCTTGGGACAGGGCGATCTTTACAATGAGCAGTTCTTC; CDR3 protein: CASSLGQGDLYNEQFF
clone size: -; J gene: TRBJ2-1; V gene: TRBV6-5; D gene: TRBD2; CDR3 DNA: TGTGCCAGCAGCTGGCGGGAGTCGAATGAGCAGTTCTTC; CDR3 protein: CASSWRESNEQFF
clone size: -; J gene: TRBJ2-1; V gene: TRBV19; D gene: -; CDR3 DNA: TGTGCCAGTAAAATAGGGGGACGGGATAGGTACAATGAGCAGTTCTTC; CDR3 protein: CASKIGGRDRYNEQFF
clone size: -; J gene: TRBJ2-2; V gene: TRBV4-2; D gene: -; CDR3 DNA: TGTGCCAGCAGCCAAGTTATCGGGAGAGGGACCGGGGAGCTGTTTTTT; CDR3 protein: CASSQVIGRGTGELFF
clone size: -; J gene: TRBJ1-3; V gene: TRBV28; D gene: -; CDR3 DNA: TGTGCCAGCAGTCTAGGGGGCTCTGGAAACACCATATATTTT; CDR3 protein: CASSLGGSGNTIYF
clone size: -; J gene: TRBJ1-6; V gene: TRBV3-1/TRBV3-2; D gene: -; CDR3 DNA: TGTGCCAGCAGCCAAGTCGCGGGAAATTCACCCCTCCACTTT; CDR3 protein: CASSQVAGNSPLHF
clone size: -; J gene: TRBJ2-5; V gene: TRBV5-1; D gene: TRBD1; CDR3 DNA: TGCGCCAGCAGCCCCGGACAGGGTAGGCTCCAAGAGACCCAGTACTTC; CDR3 protein: CASSPGQGRLQETQYF
clone size: once; J gene: TRBJ2-1; V gene: TRBV5-1; D gene: -; CDR3 DNA: TGCGCCAGCAGCTTAAGCGGAATTGAGCAGTTCTTC; CDR3 protein: CASSLSGIEQFF
clone size: -; J gene: TRBJ1-4; V gene: TRBV5-1; D gene: -; CDR3 DNA: TGCGCCAGCAGCCTAGGGGTCTCTAATGAAAAACTGTTTTTT; CDR3 protein: CASSLGVSNEKLFF
clone size: -; J gene: TRBJ2-7; V gene: TRBV27; D gene: TRBD2; CDR3 DNA: TGTGCCAGCAGTTTATCGTCTAGCGGGATAAGGTCGGGCCACGAGCAGTACTTC; CDR3 protein: CASSLSSSGIRSGHEQYF
clone size: -; J gene: TRBJ2-7; V gene: TRBV15; D gene: -; CDR3 DNA: TGTGCCACCAGCAGAGCTGCTAACTACGAGCAGTACTTC; CDR3 protein: CATSRAANYEQYF
clone size: -; J gene: TRBJ1-3; V gene: TRBV19; D gene: -; CDR3 DNA: TGTGCCAGTAGTACAGGAGGGGATACCCCTGGAAACACCATATATTTT; CDR3 protein: CASSTGGDTPGNTIYF
clone size: -; J gene: TRBJ2-7; V gene: TRBV12-3/TRBV12-4; D gene: -; CDR3 DNA: TGTGCCAGCAGTACAAACTCCTACGAGCAGTACTTC; CDR3 protein: CASSTNSYEQYF
clone size: -; J gene: TRBJ1-4; V gene: TRBV5-1; D gene: -; CDR3 DNA: TGCGCCAGCAGGGACACAGATGAAAAACTGTTTTTT; CDR3 protein: CASRDTDEKLFF
clone size: -; J gene: TRBJ2-1; V gene: TRBV5-1; D gene: TRBD2; CDR3 DNA: TGCGCCAGCAGCTCCGGGACTAGCGGGAGGATCTACAATGAGCAGTTCTTC; CDR3 protein: CASSSGTSGRIYNEQFF
clone size: few; J gene: TRBJ2-7; V gene: TRBV28; D gene: TRBD1; CDR3 DNA: TGTGCCAGCAGTTTTTGGGACAGGCACTACGAGCAGTACTTC; CDR3 protein: CASSFWDRHYEQYF
clone size: -; J gene: TRBJ2-7; V gene: TRBV28; D gene: TRBD2; CDR3 DNA: TGTGCCAGCAGCCGCGGGGGGGGTAGCGGATCCTACGAGCAGTACTTC; CDR3 protein: CASSRGGGSGSYEQYF
clone size: -; J gene: TRBJ2-1; V gene: TRBV5-1; D gene: -; CDR3 DNA: TGCGCCAGCAGCCGTGGGACTGATGTCCTCAATGAGCAGTTCTTC; CDR3 protein: CASSRGTDVLNEQFF
clone size: -; J gene: TRBJ1-5; V gene: TRBV18; D gene: TRBD1; CDR3 DNA: TGTGCCAGCTCAGCAGCCGGACAGGGAAACAATCAGCCCCAGCATTTT; CDR3 protein: CASSAAGQGNNQPQHF
clone size: -; J gene: TRBJ1-6; V gene: TRBV6-1; D gene: TRBD1; CDR3 DNA: TGTGCCAGCAGTCGGGACAGGGCTTATAATTCACCCCTCCACTTT; CDR3 protein: CASSRDRAYNSPLHF
clone size: -; J gene: TRBJ1-1; V gene: TRBV5-6; D gene: TRBD1; CDR3 DNA: TGTGCCAGCAGCTCCCTCGGACAGGGGAACACTGAAGCTTTCTTT; CDR3 protein: CASSSLGQGNTEAFF
clone size: -; J gene: TRBJ2-2; V gene: TRBV12-3/TRBV12-4; D gene: -; CDR3 DNA: TGTGCCAGCAGTTTTACGGGCGGGGAGCTGTTTTTT; CDR3 protein: CASSFTGGELFF
clone size: -; J gene: TRBJ2-7; V gene: TRBV7-2; D gene: TRBD2; CDR3 DNA: TGTGCCAGCAGCTTCGCTAGCGGGTCCTACGAGCAGTACTTC; CDR3 protein: CASSFASGSYEQYF
clone size: -; J gene: TRBJ2-3; V gene: TRBV11-3; D gene: TRBD2; CDR3 DNA: TGTGCCAGCAGCTCTAGCGGGAGGGGAGATACGCAGTATTTT; CDR3 protein: CASSSSGRGDTQYF
clone size: -; J gene: TRBJ1-4; V gene: TRBV7-9; D gene: -; CDR3 DNA: TGTGCCAGCAGCTTAGGGTTGGCGGCAACTAATGAAAAACTGTTTTTT; CDR3 protein: CASSLGLAATNEKLFF
clone size: -; J gene: TRBJ1-1; V gene: TRBV5-4; D gene: -; CDR3 DNA: TGTGCCAGCAGCTCCAGGGGCAATCCTGAAGCTTTCTTT; CDR3 protein: CASSSRGNPEAFF
clone size: -; J gene: TRBJ2-1; V gene: TRBV28; D gene: -; CDR3 DNA: TGTGCCAGCAGTTTTGTAAGACTGGTAAACAATGAGCAGTTCTTC; CDR3 protein: CASSFVRLVNNEQFF
clone size: -; J gene: TRBJ2-7; V gene: TRBV2; D gene: TRBD2; CDR3 DNA: TGTGCCAGCAGTCCAAGCCCCCGGACTAGCGATTCCTACGAGCAGTACTTC; CDR3 protein: CASSPSPRTSDSYEQYF
clone size: -; J gene: TRBJ2-1; V gene: TRBV28; D gene: -; CDR3 DNA: TGTGCCAGCAGCCATCGTACTGGCTCCTACAATGAGCAGTTCTTC; CDR3 protein: CASSHRTGSYNEQFF
clone size: -; J gene: TRBJ1-2; V gene: TRBV28; D gene: -; CDR3 DNA: TGTGCCAGCAGTTTAGGCCAGGGCAGCTATGGCTACACCTTC; CDR3 protein: CASSLGQGSYGYTF
clone size: -; J gene: TRBJ1-2; V gene: TRBV3-1/TRBV3-2; D gene: -; CDR3 DNA: TGTGCCAGCACCCCGGGATACCCCTCCTATGGCTACACCTTC; CDR3 protein: CASTPGYPSYGYTF
clone size: -; J gene: TRBJ1-1; V gene: TRBV27; D gene: -; CDR3 DNA: TGTGCCAGCGCTCGCGAGGGGAACACTGAAGCTTTCTTT; CDR3 protein: CASAREGNTEAFF
clone size: -; J gene: TRBJ2-1; V gene: TRBV5-6; D gene: -; CDR3 DNA: TGTGCCAGCAGCTTTTACTTTTACAATGAGCAGTTCTTC; CDR3 protein: CASSFYFYNEQFF
clone size: -; J gene: TRBJ2-2; V gene: TRBV12-3/TRBV12-4; D gene: -; CDR3 DNA: TGTGCCGTATCTTGGCTCGGGGAGCTGTTTTTT; CDR3 protein: CAVSWLGELFF